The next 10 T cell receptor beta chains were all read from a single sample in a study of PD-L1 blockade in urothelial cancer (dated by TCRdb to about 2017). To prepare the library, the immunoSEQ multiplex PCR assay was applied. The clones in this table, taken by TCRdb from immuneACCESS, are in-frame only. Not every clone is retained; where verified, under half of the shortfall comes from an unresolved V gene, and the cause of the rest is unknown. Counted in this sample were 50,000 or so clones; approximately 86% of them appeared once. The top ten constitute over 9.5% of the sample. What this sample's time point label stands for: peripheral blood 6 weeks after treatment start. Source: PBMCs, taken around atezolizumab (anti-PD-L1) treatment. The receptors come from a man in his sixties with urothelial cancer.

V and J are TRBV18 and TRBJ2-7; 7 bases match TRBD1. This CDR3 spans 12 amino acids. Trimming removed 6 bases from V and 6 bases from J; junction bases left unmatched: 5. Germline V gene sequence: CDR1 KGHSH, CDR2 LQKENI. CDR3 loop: CASSQTGSEQYF. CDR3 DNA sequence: TGTGCCAGCTCCCAGACAGGGTCCGAGCAGTACTTC.

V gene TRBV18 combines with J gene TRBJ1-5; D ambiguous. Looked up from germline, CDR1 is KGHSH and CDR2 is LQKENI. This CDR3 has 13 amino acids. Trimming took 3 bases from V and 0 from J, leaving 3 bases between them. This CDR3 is CASSPSSNQPQHF. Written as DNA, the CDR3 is TGTGCCAGCTCACCTAGTAGCAATCAGCCCCAGCATTTT.

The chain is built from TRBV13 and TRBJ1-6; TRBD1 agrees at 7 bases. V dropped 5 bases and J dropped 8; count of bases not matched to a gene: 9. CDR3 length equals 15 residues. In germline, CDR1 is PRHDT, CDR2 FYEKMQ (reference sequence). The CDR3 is CASSPGQGGYSPLHF. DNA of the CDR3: TGTGCCAGCAGCCCCGGGCAGGGGGGATATTCACCCCTCCACTTT.

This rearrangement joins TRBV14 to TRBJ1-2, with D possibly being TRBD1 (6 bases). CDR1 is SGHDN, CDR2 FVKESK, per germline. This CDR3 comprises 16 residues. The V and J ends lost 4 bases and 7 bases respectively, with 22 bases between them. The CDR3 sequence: CASSLQPPGAGAGYTF. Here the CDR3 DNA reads TGTGCCAGCAGCCTCCAACCCCCAGGGGCAGGGGCTGGCTACACCTTC. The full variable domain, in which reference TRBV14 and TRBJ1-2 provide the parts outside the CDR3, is EAGVTQFPSHSVIEKGQTVTLRCDPISGHDNLYWYRRVMGKEIKFLLHFVKESKQDESGMPNNRFLAERTGGTYSTLKVQPAELEDSGVYFCASSLQPPGAGAGYTFGSGTRLTVV.

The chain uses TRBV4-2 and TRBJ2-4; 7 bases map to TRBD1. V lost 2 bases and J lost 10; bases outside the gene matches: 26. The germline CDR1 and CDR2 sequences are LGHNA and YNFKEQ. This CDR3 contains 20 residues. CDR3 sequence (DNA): TGTGCCAGCAGCCAATTCGCTGCAACAGGGGCCTCCGTGTCGGCACTAATTCAGTACTTC. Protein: CASSQFAATGASVSALIQYF.

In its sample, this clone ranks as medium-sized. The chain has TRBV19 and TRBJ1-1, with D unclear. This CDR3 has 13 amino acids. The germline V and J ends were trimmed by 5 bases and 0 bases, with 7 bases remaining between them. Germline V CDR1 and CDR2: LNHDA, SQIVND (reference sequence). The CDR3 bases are TGTGCCAGTAGTCCCCTTATGAACACTGAAGCTTTCTTT. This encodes CASSPLMNTEAFF.

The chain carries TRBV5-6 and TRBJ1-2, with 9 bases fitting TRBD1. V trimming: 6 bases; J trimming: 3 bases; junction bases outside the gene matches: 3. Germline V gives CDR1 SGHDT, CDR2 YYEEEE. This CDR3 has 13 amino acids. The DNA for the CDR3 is TGTGCCAGCACCCGGGACAGGGACTATGGCTACACCTTC. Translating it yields CASTRDRDYGYTF.

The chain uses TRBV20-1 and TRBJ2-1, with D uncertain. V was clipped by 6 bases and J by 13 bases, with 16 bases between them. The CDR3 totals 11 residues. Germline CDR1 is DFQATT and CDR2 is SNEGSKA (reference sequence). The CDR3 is CSARTTIGQFF. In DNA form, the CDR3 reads TGCAGTGCCCGTACTACAATCGGACAGTTCTTC.

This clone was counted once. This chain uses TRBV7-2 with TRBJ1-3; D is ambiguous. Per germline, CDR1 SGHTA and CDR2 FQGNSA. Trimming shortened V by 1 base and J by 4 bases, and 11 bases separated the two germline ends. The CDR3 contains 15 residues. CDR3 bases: TGTGCCAGCAGCTTAGAACACCGAGGAGGAAACACCATATATTTT. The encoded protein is CASSLEHRGGNTIYF.

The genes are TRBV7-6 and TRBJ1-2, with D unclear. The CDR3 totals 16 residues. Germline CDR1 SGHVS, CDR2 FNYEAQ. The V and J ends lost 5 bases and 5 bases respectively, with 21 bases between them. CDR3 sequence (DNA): TGTGCCAGCAGCCCCCGGGCCCTTTCGACGGGATATGGCTACACCTTC. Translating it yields CASSPRALSTGYGYTF.